One and the same sample provided the 18 T cell receptor beta chains below, sequenced in a study of blood T cells in healthy people across ages. Primers used in a second PCR of about 7 to 11 cycles were a sample-barcoded 5' primer and a J-beta primer mix. One entry per CDR3 protein results from TCRdb running MiXCR on the 5' RACE reads. The table records some 1.8 million distinct CDR3 sequences, about two fifths of them present only once. The sequencing sample was made of blood. These receptors were obtained from a human donor in good health.

This chain connects TRBV12-3 or TRBV12-4 to TRBJ1-5; no firm D call. This CDR3 region has 15 residues. With 6 bases removed from V and 1 base from J, the gap between germline ends came to 13 bases. The CDR3 nucleotides read TGTGCCAGCAGCTACGACGGGAGAAGCAATCAGCCCCAGCATTTT. Translation gives CASSYDGRSNQPQHF.

This CDR3 reads CASSASLGFGYGYTF. The CDR3 DNA sequence: TGTGCCAGCAGCGCTTCATTGGGGTTCGGGTATGGCTACACCTTC. V gene TRBV6-4 combines with J gene TRBJ1-2; D is uncertain. The ends were cut back, 6 bases at V and 5 bases at J, with 19 bases in the middle. The CDR3 is made up of 15 amino acids. Germline loops: CDR1 MRHNA, CDR2 SNTAGT.

V is TRBV7-9 and J is TRBJ2-4; a possible D gene is TRBD2 (5 bases). TRBJ2-7 explains the end of the DNA better; the J call may be wrong. CDR3 size: 13 residues. From germline, CDR1 is SEHNR and CDR2 FQNEAQ (reference sequence). In DNA form, the CDR3 reads TGTGCCAGCAGCTTAGCCGGGGTGAACGAGCAGTACTTC. This encodes CASSLAGVNEQYF.

The chain is built from TRBV12-3 or TRBV12-4 and TRBJ2-5; TRBD2 agrees at 8 bases. The J call may be incorrect, as the DNA end agrees better with TRBJ2-7. CDR3 size: 12 residues. CDR3 nucleotides: TGTGCCAGTTGGGGACTAGGGGACGAGCAGTACTTC. It translates to CASWGLGDEQYF.

Concerning this clonotype itself: The junction and the germline gene differ at one end; a read error may be behind it. The rearrangement joins TRBV7-9 to TRBJ2-7, with 10 bases fitting TRBD2. The DNA end lines up better with TRBJ2-5; the J call may be wrong. Per germline, CDR1 SEHNR and CDR2 FQNEAQ (reference sequence). The CDR3 is 14 amino acids. CDR3 in DNA: TGTTCCAGCAGTCCCGGGACTAGCGCGGTGACCCAGTACTTC. It translates to CSSSPGTSAVTQYF.

This clonotype has only a few counts. The chain employs TRBV11-1 and TRBJ1-1; no firm D call. This CDR3 has 11 residues. Germline V gene lookup returns CDR1 SGHAT and CDR2 FQDESV (reference sequence). Between the trimmed V and J ends, which lost 8 bases and 6 bases, there was a span of 10 bases. The CDR3 nucleotides read TGTGCCAGCGGAGGAGGGTCTGAAGCTTTCTTT. Translation: CASGGGSEAFF.

In this sample, this clonotype turned up a few times. V gene TRBV6-2 or TRBV6-3 combines with J gene TRBJ2-5; D perhaps matches TRBD2 (6 bases). The germline CDR1 and CDR2 sequences are MNHEY and SVGEGT. V lost 2 bases to trimming and J lost 0 bases, with 7 bases between them. This CDR3 has 14 amino acids. In DNA form, the CDR3 reads TGTGCCAGCAGTTACGCGGGGAACCAAGAGACCCAGTACTTC. It codes for CASSYAGNQETQYF.

V gene TRBV4-3 combines with J gene TRBJ1-1; D unresolved. Germline CDR1 LGHNA, CDR2 YSLEER. The CDR3 is 14 residues long. Trimming removed 3 bases at V and 0 bases at J, with 8 bases between. CDR3 DNA sequence: TGCGCCAGCAGCCAGTCCCGGATGAACACTGAAGCTTTCTTT. As protein: CASSQSRMNTEAFF.

The chain employs TRBV4-1 and TRBJ2-1; D may be TRBD1 or TRBD2 (5 bases each). There are 20 residues in the CDR3. The ends were cut back, 3 bases at V and 5 bases at J, with 29 bases in the middle. In germline, CDR1 is MGHRA, CDR2 YSYEKL. The CDR3 sequence: CASSHQSPGKGRSGNNEQFF. Here the CDR3 DNA reads TGCGCCAGCAGCCATCAAAGCCCAGGAAAGGGGCGCTCGGGGAACAATGAGCAGTTCTTC.

This rearrangement joins TRBV18 to TRBJ2-6; D uncertain. This CDR3 is built from 15 residues. Trimming took 3 bases from V and 6 from J, leaving 12 bases between them. The germline gives CDR1 KGHSH, CDR2 LQKENI. DNA for the CDR3: TGTGCCAGCTCACCCGTTCTAATGGAGGCCAACGTCCTGACTTTC. Amino acid sequence: CASSPVLMEANVLTF.

CDR3 nucleotides: TGCGCCAGCCGCCCAGGGGGACAGGCCCTCTACGAGCAGTACTTC. It specifies CASRPGGQALYEQYF. The V call is TRBV5-1, the J call TRBJ2-7; 8 positions agree with TRBD1. The germline V gene has CDR1 SGHRS and CDR2 YFSETQ. V lost 7 bases, J lost 3 bases, and 12 bases stayed unmatched. This CDR3 contains 15 residues.

This clonotype was picked up a small number of times. The genes are TRBV4-3 and TRBJ1-2; perhaps TRBD1 as D (6 bases). Trimming stripped 0 bases from V and 10 bases from J, with 24 bases between. CDR3 length: 17 amino acids. Germline CDR1 LGHNA, CDR2 YSLEER. Here the CDR3 reads CASSQDGGFSTGGIYTF. Written as DNA, the CDR3 is TGCGCCAGCAGCCAAGATGGTGGCTTCTCGACAGGCGGAATCTACACCTTC.

The genes are TRBV12-3 or TRBV12-4 and TRBJ1-5; D unclear. This CDR3 has 15 residues. The V end lost 3 bases, the J end lost 2 bases, and 11 bases lay between the germline ends. The CDR3, as DNA: TGTGCCAGCAGTTTCAACCAGAATGGCAATCAGCCCCAGCATTTT. Its protein product is CASSFNQNGNQPQHF.

The chain is built from TRBV5-1 and TRBJ1-1; no firm D call. Germline CDR1 reads SGHRS; CDR2 reads YFSETQ. The CDR3 extends over 14 amino acids. Trimming pared 2 bases from V and 3 bases from J, leaving 11 bases between. The CDR3 is CASSFWVGDTEAFF. CDR3 nucleotides: TGCGCCAGCAGCTTTTGGGTTGGGGACACTGAAGCTTTCTTT.

The chain's CDR3 is CASSFVPLTGETQYF. The CDR3 DNA reads TGTGCCAGCAGCTTCGTGCCCCTGACGGGTGAGACCCAGTACTTC. The rearrangement links TRBV7-9 to TRBJ2-5; D gene ambiguous. The CDR3 has 15 amino acids. CDR1 and CDR2 (germline): SEHNR, FQNEAQ (reference sequence). The V and J ends lost 3 bases and 5 bases respectively, with 16 bases between them.

The V call is TRBV5-1, the J call TRBJ1-1; the D gene is possibly TRBD1 (5 bases). The CDR3 is made up of 15 amino acids. Germline V gene data show CDR1 as SGHRS and CDR2 as YFSETQ. V lost 4 bases and J 0 bases, leaving 13 bases between the germline ends. The CDR3 is CASSARQIMNTEAFF. Here the CDR3 DNA reads TGCGCCAGCAGCGCCCGACAGATCATGAACACTGAAGCTTTCTTT.

This clonotype was seen a handful of times. This chain joins TRBV5-6 and TRBJ2-7, with 9 bases matching TRBD1. This CDR3 region has 14 residues. Germline assignment: CDR1 SGHDT and CDR2 YYEEEE. V was clipped by 5 bases and J by 2 bases; unmatched bases: 5. The CDR3 loop is CASSLQGAPYEQYF. CDR3 in DNA: TGTGCCAGCAGTCTACAGGGGGCTCCCTACGAGCAGTACTTC.

This clonotype came up a few times. V and J are TRBV20-1 and TRBJ1-4; possible D gene TRBD1, 5 bases. This CDR3 is 12 amino acids long. Per the germline V gene, CDR1 is DFQATT and CDR2 is SNEGSKA (reference sequence). V was trimmed by 7 bases and J by 1 base, leaving 7 bases between them. CDR3: CSGRETNEKLFF. The CDR3 DNA reads TGCAGTGGCAGGGAAACTAATGAAAAACTGTTTTTT.